These T cell receptor beta chains were read from a single sample in a study of PD-L1 blockade in urothelial cancer. Clones were read by immunoSEQ multiplex PCR, and TCRdb kept only the in-frame ones, dropping some. Here the sample spans about 35,000 clones, just over 35% being singletons. Here the sequenced sample was tumor tissue, taken before atezolizumab (anti-PD-L1) treatment. The receptors derive from a man between 60 and 75 years old with urothelial cancer. CDR3s include the opening cysteine and the closing phenylalanine or tryptophan. Fields, in order: V gene, J gene, CDR3 protein.

v_call: TRBV5-1
j_call: TRBJ1-2
cdr3_aa: CASSLEGREGGYTF

v_call: TRBV19
j_call: TRBJ1-4
cdr3_aa: CASSIGQPSEKLFF

v_call: TRBV7-6
j_call: TRBJ2-1
cdr3_aa: CASSLGRGAGKNEQFF

v_call: TRBV1
j_call: TRBJ2-7
cdr3_aa: CASSQVLGLDTYEQYF

v_call: TRBV29-1
j_call: TRBJ2-5
cdr3_aa: CSIEGTGTSPETQYF

v_call: TRBV28
j_call: TRBJ2-5
cdr3_aa: CASSFGYQETQYF

v_call: TRBV6-8
j_call: TRBJ2-2
cdr3_aa: CASRSDRNGELFF

v_call: TRBV9
j_call: TRBJ2-7
cdr3_aa: CASSAGWRTGAYEQYF

v_call: TRBV5-1
j_call: TRBJ2-5
cdr3_aa: CASSSRRFGTSGQETQYF

v_call: TRBV7-1
j_call: TRBJ1-1
cdr3_aa: CASSLSVGQVNTEAFF

v_call: TRBV30
j_call: TRBJ1-3
cdr3_aa: CAWSVLSGNTIYF

v_call: TRBV9
j_call: TRBJ2-3
cdr3_aa: CASSTPAGGLTDTQYF

v_call: TRBV28
j_call: TRBJ1-4
cdr3_aa: CASSLSSRPTEKLFF

v_call: TRBV11-3
j_call: TRBJ1-1
cdr3_aa: CASGVRSENTEAFF

v_call: TRBV28
j_call: TRBJ2-7
cdr3_aa: CASSGGPGTGNYEQYF

v_call: TRBV6-8
j_call: TRBJ2-2
cdr3_aa: CASRDPGLFTGELFF

v_call: TRBV28
j_call: TRBJ1-1
cdr3_aa: CASMGAGLMNTEAFF

v_call: TRBV30
j_call: TRBJ1-2
cdr3_aa: CAWTDLTFWGYTF

v_call: TRBV19
j_call: TRBJ1-1
cdr3_aa: CASSMGKLGGTEAFF

v_call: TRBV9
j_call: TRBJ2-7
cdr3_aa: CASSPRGGTGIYEQYF

v_call: TRBV19
j_call: TRBJ1-2
cdr3_aa: CASSAIDSNYGYTF

v_call: TRBV5-1
j_call: TRBJ2-2
cdr3_aa: CVSSDRGRTGELFF

v_call: TRBV6-8
j_call: TRBJ2-3
cdr3_aa: CASSDLADSTDTQYF

v_call: TRBV30
j_call: TRBJ2-7
cdr3_aa: CAWSVQRVGEQYF

v_call: TRBV5-1
j_call: TRBJ2-7
cdr3_aa: CASSLGLQRTYEQYF

v_call: TRBV5-1
j_call: TRBJ2-1
cdr3_aa: CASSSGTSGYNEQFF

v_call: TRBV6-8
j_call: TRBJ1-6
cdr3_aa: CASSDQDRGSPLHF

v_call: TRBV19
j_call: TRBJ2-1
cdr3_aa: CASRMGQNSYNEQFF

v_call: TRBV6-8
j_call: TRBJ1-2
cdr3_aa: CASRTGQRYGYTF

v_call: TRBV19
j_call: TRBJ2-5
cdr3_aa: CASSRSETQYF

v_call: TRBV6-4
j_call: TRBJ2-4
cdr3_aa: CAISESLAGANIQYF

v_call: TRBV29-1
j_call: TRBJ2-1
cdr3_aa: CSVRPGSLEQFF

v_call: TRBV29-1
j_call: TRBJ1-1
cdr3_aa: CSVSPQGADTEAFF

v_call: TRBV6-7
j_call: TRBJ2-1
cdr3_aa: CASIEAPYNEQFF

v_call: TRBV19
j_call: TRBJ1-2
cdr3_aa: CASADIYGYTF

v_call: TRBV28
j_call: TRBJ1-2
cdr3_aa: CASSSSNPNHYGYTF

v_call: TRBV25-1
j_call: TRBJ2-7
cdr3_aa: CASSARPGATHYEQYF

v_call: TRBV6-8
j_call: TRBJ2-3
cdr3_aa: CASSSAKMGDADTQYF

v_call: TRBV5-1
j_call: TRBJ2-3
cdr3_aa: CASSFDMSGPHTQYF

v_call: TRBV28
j_call: TRBJ2-1
cdr3_aa: CASSSSTSGMDEQFF